The 10 T cell receptor beta chains below all came from one sample that was sequenced in a study of OX40 agonist ivuxolimab in advanced cancers. Assay used: immunoSEQ multiplex PCR; TCRdb lists only in-frame clones, some missing. Altogether fewer than 85,000 clones are present, over 80% being singletons, with the ten largest covering over 0.7%. This sample comprised CD4+ or CD8+ T cells sorted from blood, obtained in a trial of the OX40 agonist ivuxolimab. Source of these receptors: an adult with an advanced solid tumor such as melanoma, head and neck, liver or kidney cancer.

V and J are TRBV7-8 and TRBJ2-1; TRBD2 agrees at 13 bases. The CDR3 loop spans 19 amino acids. Trimming cost V 5 bases and J 0 bases; bases outside gene matches: 10. The germline CDR1 and CDR2 sequences are SGHVS and FQNEAQ. The CDR3 sequence is CASSPRLAGGRSSYNEQFF. DNA of the CDR3: TGTGCCAGCAGCCCCCGACTAGCGGGGGGCCGGAGCTCCTACAATGAGCAGTTCTTC. The full variable domain, with the rest looked up from reference TRBV7-8 and TRBJ2-1, is GAGVSQSPRYKVAKRGQDVALRCDPISGHVSLFWYQQALGQGPEFLTYFQNEAQLDKSGLPSDRFFAERPEGSVSTLKIQRTQQEDSAVYLCASSPRLAGGRSSYNEQFFGPGTRLTVL.

This chain connects TRBV30 to TRBJ1-2; D gene ambiguous. Trimming took off 0 bases at V and 1 base at J, with 9 bases between the two ends. Germline values: CDR1 GTSNPN, CDR2 SVGIG (reference sequence). The CDR3 sequence is 14 residues long. The CDR3 DNA reads as TGTGCCTGGAGTGTACGGGTTTTTAACTATGGCTACACCTTC. Its protein is CAWSVRVFNYGYTF. The full variable domain, rest sourced from reference TRBV30 and TRBJ1-2, is SQTIHQWPATLVQPVGSPLSLECTVEGTSNPNLYWYRQAAGRGLQLLFYSVGIGQISSEVPQNLSASRPQDRQFILSSKKLLLSDSGFYLCAWSVRVFNYGYTFGSGTRLTVV.

The chain links TRBV19 to TRBJ1-5, with no clear D. Germline-derived CDR1 and CDR2 are LNHDA and SQIVND (reference sequence). The CDR3 has 15 amino acids. Trimming stripped 2 bases from V and 3 bases from J, with 11 bases between. The CDR3 sequence: CASSISDSHNQPQHF. The CDR3 coding sequence is TGTGCCAGTAGTATATCAGATTCCCACAATCAGCCCCAGCATTTT.

This clone was seen a few times. This rearrangement joins TRBV9 to TRBJ2-2, with 7 bases that match TRBD1. Germline V CDR1 and CDR2: SGDLS, YYNGEE. The CDR3 consists of 15 residues. V shed 4 bases and J 1 base; nucleotides not matched to a gene: 4. CDR3 sequence reads: CASSLRTGNTGELFF. The CDR3, as DNA: TGTGCCAGCAGCCTTCGGACAGGGAACACCGGGGAGCTGTTTTTT.

This rearrangement joins TRBV7-2 to TRBJ2-1, with 7 nucleotides matching TRBD2. The CDR3 totals 14 residues. CDR1 is SGHTA, CDR2 FQGNSA, per germline. Trimming took 5 bases from V and 6 from J; bases not matched to a gene: 7. The CDR3, as DNA: TGTGCCAGCAGCCCGCAGCGGGGAGGCAATGAGCAGTTCTTC. It specifies CASSPQRGGNEQFF.

V usage is TRBV4-2 and J usage is TRBJ2-3; the D gene is possibly TRBD2 (6 bases). The V and J ends lost 4 bases and 5 bases respectively, with 22 bases between them. CDR3 length: 17 residues. Germline CDR1 and CDR2: LGHNA and YNFKEQ. For the CDR3, the DNA is TGTGCCAGCAGCCCCCTCACCAGTACCGGAGGGGAAGATACGCAGTATTTT. Translating it yields CASSPLTSTGGEDTQYF.

The chain employs TRBV5-8 and TRBJ2-3, with TRBD2 matching 14 bases. Per germline, CDR1 SGHTS and CDR2 YDEGEE. V was clipped by 4 bases and J by 0 bases; unmatched bases: 13. The CDR3 sequence is 20 residues long. The CDR3 spells CASSGPGLAGEDYSTDTQYF. CDR3 in DNA: TGTGCCAGCAGCGGTCCGGGACTAGCGGGGGAAGACTATAGCACAGATACGCAGTATTTT.

A single count supports this clone. The genes are TRBV11-1 and TRBJ1-2; no reliable D call. Germline V gene sequence: CDR1 SGHAT, CDR2 FQDESV (reference sequence). The CDR3 consists of 14 residues. Trimming pared 2 bases from V and 6 bases from J, leaving 13 bases between. For the CDR3, the DNA is TGTGCCAGCAGCTTAAATCGGGCTGGTGATGGCTACACCTTC. Protein sequence: CASSLNRAGDGYTF. The full variable domain, in which reference TRBV11-1 and TRBJ1-2 provide the parts outside the CDR3, is EAEVAQSPRYKITEKSQAVAFWCDPISGHATLYWYRQILGQGPELLVQFQDESVVDDSQLPKDRFSAERLKGVDSTLKIQPAELGDSAMYLCASSLNRAGDGYTFGSGTRLTVV.

The DNA of the CDR3 is TGTGCCACACACCCTGGACTCGAAGGCAATCAGCCCCAGCATTTT. Protein sequence: CATHPGLEGNQPQHF. The chain is built from TRBV10-3 and TRBJ1-5; the D is unclear. V was clipped by 10 bases and J by 2 bases, with 18 bases between them. Looked up from germline, CDR1 is ENHRY and CDR2 is SYGVKD. This CDR3 region has 15 residues.

This clone was seen only a few times. The chain joins TRBV7-9 to TRBJ2-2; 8 bases align to TRBD1. The CDR3 totals 16 residues. CDR1 and CDR2 from the germline V gene are SEHNR and FQNEAQ (reference sequence). The junction had 9 bases not matched to a gene; V was cut back by 5 bases and J by 4 bases. The CDR3 DNA sequence: TGTGCCAGCAGCCGACAGGGGTTTAGCGGCACCGGGGAGCTGTTTTTT. Translation gives CASSRQGFSGTGELFF.